This T cell receptor beta chain was sequenced in a study of cytotoxic CD8 clonotypes in ibrutinib-treated CLL. TCR beta libraries used 1.5 to 2 micrograms of DNA from cryopreserved PBMCs. V shed 5 bases and J shed 3 bases, with 7 bases lying between them. CDR3 length: 11 amino acids. From germline, CDR1 is DFQATT and CDR2 SNEGSKA (reference sequence). Investigators sought sequencing depths of between 1 in 200,000 and 1 in 1 million T cells. Here immunoSEQ multiplex PCR was the method, and the copy in TCRdb shows in-frame clones only, minus some. Seen here are about 68,000 clones, around two thirds observed once, and the top ten hold around 5.8%.

The rearrangement uses TRBV20-1 and TRBJ1-1, with D maybe TRBD1 (5 bases). The TCR was taken from a human donor with chronic lymphocytic leukemia. This specimen was PBMCs, taken after 12 months of ibrutinib treatment. Here the CDR3 DNA reads TGCAGTGCTGGGGGGGACACTGAAGCTTTCTTT. It codes for CSAGGDTEAFF.